These 20 T cell receptor beta chains were sequenced from one sample in a study of cytomegalovirus exposure and HLA in healthy donors. In the PCR, 60 Vbeta and 13 Jbeta primers were used. Only in-frame clones appear in the TCRdb table, and some are missing; sequencing was by immunoSEQ multiplex PCR. Among roughly 120,000 clones listed, around three quarters were seen once. The sample comprised PBMCs. Source of these receptors: a male donor in good health and CMV-seronegative.

The chain uses TRBV30 and TRBJ1-5; possible D gene TRBD1, 6 bases. The CDR3 length is 13 residues. Trimming cost V 1 base and J 3 bases, with 7 bases left between them. Germline V gene sequence: CDR1 GTSNPN, CDR2 SVGIG (reference sequence). The CDR3 is CAWSDRANQPQHF. In DNA form, the CDR3 reads TGTGCCTGGAGTGACAGGGCCAATCAGCCCCAGCATTTT.

The V and J genes are TRBV6-5 and TRBJ1-1; D unresolved. The CDR3 has 13 amino acids. The V and J ends lost 7 bases and 1 base respectively, with 10 bases between them. CDR1 and CDR2 (germline): MNHEY, SVGAGI. CDR3 loop: CASTGDQNTEAFF. The CDR3 nucleotides read TGTGCCAGCACCGGAGACCAGAACACTGAAGCTTTCTTT.

This rearrangement joins TRBV25-1 to TRBJ2-2, with D hard to call. Germline CDR1 reads MGHDK; CDR2 reads SYGVNS. CDR3 size: 15 residues. Trimming removed 5 bases from V and 6 bases from J, with 16 bases in between. DNA for the CDR3: TGTGCCAGCAGTCCGCAGGCCCTTCTCCCCGGGGAGCTGTTTTTT. This translates into CASSPQALLPGELFF.

The chain is built from TRBV11-2 and TRBJ1-6; 7 bases line up with TRBD1. Per the germline V gene, CDR1 is SGHAT and CDR2 is FQNNGV. The V segment lost 0 bases and the J segment 9 bases; nucleotides outside the gene matches: 5. The CDR3 runs to 15 residues. CDR3 protein: CASSLDFAGGSPLHF. DNA for the CDR3: TGTGCCAGCAGCTTAGATTTCGCAGGGGGTTCACCCCTCCACTTT.

This clone appeared a few times. The gene calls are TRBV28 and TRBJ2-1; possible D gene TRBD2, 7 bases. From germline, CDR1 is MDHEN and CDR2 SYDVKM. The ends were cut back, 6 bases at V and 0 bases at J, with 15 bases in the middle. The CDR3 spans 16 residues. CDR3 amino acids: CASSREGGGSYNEQFF. DNA of the CDR3: TGTGCCAGCAGCAGAGAGGGGGGGGGCTCCTACAATGAGCAGTTCTTC. The whole variable domain, remainder taken from reference TRBV28 and TRBJ2-1, is DVKVTQSSRYLVKRTGEKVFLECVQDMDHENMFWYRQDPGLGLRLIYFSYDVKMKEKGDIPEGYSVSREKKERFSLILESASTNQTSMYLCASSREGGGSYNEQFFGPGTRLTVL.

The CDR3 spells CASSPDRDTDTQYF. The DNA of the CDR3 is TGTGCCAGCAGCCCGGACAGGGACACAGATACGCAGTATTTT. The chain is built from TRBV11-3 and TRBJ2-3, with 8 positions matching TRBD1. CDR3 length equals 14 residues. The trim removed 5 bases at V and 2 bases at J, leaving 3 bases unmatched. The V gene's germline CDR1 is SGHNT and CDR2 YENEEA.

The chain combines TRBV7-8 with TRBJ1-1; the D is unclear. From germline, CDR1 is SGHVS and CDR2 FQNEAQ. There are 12 residues in the CDR3. The germline V and J ends were trimmed by 3 bases and 1 base, with 3 bases remaining between them. The CDR3 spells CASSFQNTEAFF. The DNA of the CDR3 is TGTGCCAGCAGCTTTCAGAACACTGAAGCTTTCTTT.

This rearrangement joins TRBV5-4 to TRBJ2-5; 11 bases map to TRBD1. In germline, CDR1 is SGHNT, CDR2 YYREEE (reference sequence). Unmatched junction bases numbered 10, after V lost 1 base and J lost 5 bases. CDR3 length equals 17 residues. CDR3 loop: CASSLIRTGGASETQYF. DNA of the CDR3: TGTGCCAGCAGCTTGATACGGACAGGGGGCGCGTCGGAGACCCAGTACTTC.

This clone was observed a few times. The chain carries TRBV4-2 and TRBJ2-1, with TRBD2 matching 13 bases. With V trimmed by 8 bases and J by 10 bases, 14 bases remained unmatched. The CDR3 length is 16 residues. Germline CDR1 and CDR2: LGHNA and YNFKEQ. In DNA form, the CDR3 reads TGTGCCAGCTCTACTAAAACTAGCGGGGGGGCGGGAGAGCAGTTCTTC. Its translation: CASSTKTSGGAGEQFF.

The chain joins TRBV27 to TRBJ2-7, with D maybe TRBD1 (6 bases). The ends were cut back, 0 bases at V and 4 bases at J, with 13 bases in the middle. This CDR3 has 15 residues. CDR1 is MNHEY and CDR2 is SMNVEV in the germline V gene (reference sequence). For the CDR3, the DNA is TGTGCCAGCAGTTTATCGGGGGCAGGGGCGTACGAGCAGTACTTC. It translates to CASSLSGAGAYEQYF.

This clone was seen a handful of times. The rearrangement links TRBV6-4 to TRBJ2-3; 8 bases are shared with TRBD2. Unmatched junction bases numbered 4, after V lost 5 bases and J lost 0 bases. CDR3 size: 15 residues. The germline gives CDR1 MRHNA, CDR2 SNTAGT. CDR3 in amino acids: CASSPGTSSTDTQYF. CDR3 bases: TGTGCCAGCAGTCCCGGGACTAGTAGCACAGATACGCAGTATTTT.

V usage is TRBV2 and J usage is TRBJ2-7; D gene uncertain. CDR1 is SNHLY and CDR2 is FYNNEI in the germline V gene. The CDR3 covers 13 residues. Trimming removed 6 bases from V and 6 bases from J, with 15 bases in between. CDR3 in DNA: TGTGCCAGCAGACAAGATAGCTTCTCCGAGCAGTACTTC. It is translated as CASRQDSFSEQYF.

This clone was counted between two and nine times. The chain employs TRBV4-3 and TRBJ2-3; perhaps TRBD1 as D (5 bases). The V end was cut by 1 base, the J end by 1 base, with 6 bases between. The length of the CDR3 is 14 residues. Germline CDR1 and CDR2: LGHNA and YSLEER. The CDR3 nucleotides read TGCGCCAGCAGCCAAGGCAGGGGCACAGATACGCAGTATTTT. Translated, it gives CASSQGRGTDTQYF.

The rearrangement joins TRBV2 to TRBJ1-2; D unclear. V gave up 1 base and J gave up 0 bases, with 9 bases separating them. This CDR3 spans 15 amino acids. Per germline, CDR1 SNHLY and CDR2 FYNNEI. The CDR3 DNA follows: TGTGCCAGCAGTGAAGAGAGCGTCGCTAACTATGGCTACACCTTC. This translates into CASSEESVANYGYTF.

This clone was counted a single time. The V and J genes are TRBV4-1 and TRBJ2-7; 11 nucleotides match TRBD2. The CDR3 spans 15 residues. Trimming at V came to 5 bases and at J to 4 bases, leaving 7 bases not matched to a gene. In germline, CDR1 is MGHRA, CDR2 YSYEKL. CDR3: CASSERLAGSYEQYF. The DNA of the CDR3 is TGCGCCAGCAGCGAGCGACTAGCGGGGAGTTACGAGCAGTACTTC.

The J gene is TRBJ2-3, the V gene TRBV6-6; no firm D call. There are 12 residues in the CDR3. Trimming pared 2 bases from V and 6 bases from J, leaving 6 bases between. Germline V lookup: CDR1 MNHNY, CDR2 SVGAGI (reference sequence). The CDR3 DNA sequence: TGTGCCAGCAGTTACGTCGAGGATACGCAGTATTTT. Residues: CASSYVEDTQYF.

V gene TRBV11-1 combines with J gene TRBJ2-2, with TRBD1 matching over 7 bases. Looked up from germline, CDR1 is SGHAT and CDR2 is FQDESV (reference sequence). Trimming took 3 bases from V and 0 from J; bases not matched to a gene: 1. The CDR3 totals 15 residues. The CDR3, as DNA: TGTGCCAGCAGCTTGGGACAGACGAACACCGGGGAGCTGTTTTTT. Translated: CASSLGQTNTGELFF. The variable domain in full, with the rest retrieved from reference TRBV11-1 and TRBJ2-2, is EAEVAQSPRYKITEKSQAVAFWCDPISGHATLYWYRQILGQGPELLVQFQDESVVDDSQLPKDRFSAERLKGVDSTLKIQPAELGDSAMYLCASSLGQTNTGELFFGEGSRLTVL.

The chain is built from TRBV28 and TRBJ2-5, with D possibly TRBD2 on 7 matching bases. CDR1 and CDR2 (germline): MDHEN, SYDVKM. This CDR3 comprises 16 residues. Trimming removed 3 bases at V and 5 bases at J, with 19 bases between. CDR3 sequence reads: CASSFVGGAAPETQYF. In DNA, the CDR3 is TGTGCCAGCAGTTTCGTAGGGGGGGCCGCCCCCGAGACCCAGTACTTC.

This clone was observed a single time. J is TRBJ1-1 and V is TRBV30, with TRBD1 as a possible D gene (5 bases). The CDR3 covers 15 residues. The germline V gene has CDR1 GTSNPN and CDR2 SVGIG (reference sequence). Deletions cut 0 bases from V and 6 bases from J, with 17 bases between. The CDR3, as DNA: TGTGCCTGGAGTGTATCTCCCAGGGCTGGGGCTGAAGCTTTCTTT. As protein: CAWSVSPRAGAEAFF.

This sequence joins TRBV19 and TRBJ1-5, with D possibly TRBD1 on 5 matching bases. The CDR3 sequence is 16 residues long. V shed 3 bases and J shed 3 bases, with 15 bases lying between them. Germline CDR1 reads LNHDA; CDR2 reads SQIVND (reference sequence). CDR3 DNA: TGTGCCAGTAGTATTCAGGGAGGGATCGACAATCAGCCCCAGCATTTT. This translates into CASSIQGGIDNQPQHF.